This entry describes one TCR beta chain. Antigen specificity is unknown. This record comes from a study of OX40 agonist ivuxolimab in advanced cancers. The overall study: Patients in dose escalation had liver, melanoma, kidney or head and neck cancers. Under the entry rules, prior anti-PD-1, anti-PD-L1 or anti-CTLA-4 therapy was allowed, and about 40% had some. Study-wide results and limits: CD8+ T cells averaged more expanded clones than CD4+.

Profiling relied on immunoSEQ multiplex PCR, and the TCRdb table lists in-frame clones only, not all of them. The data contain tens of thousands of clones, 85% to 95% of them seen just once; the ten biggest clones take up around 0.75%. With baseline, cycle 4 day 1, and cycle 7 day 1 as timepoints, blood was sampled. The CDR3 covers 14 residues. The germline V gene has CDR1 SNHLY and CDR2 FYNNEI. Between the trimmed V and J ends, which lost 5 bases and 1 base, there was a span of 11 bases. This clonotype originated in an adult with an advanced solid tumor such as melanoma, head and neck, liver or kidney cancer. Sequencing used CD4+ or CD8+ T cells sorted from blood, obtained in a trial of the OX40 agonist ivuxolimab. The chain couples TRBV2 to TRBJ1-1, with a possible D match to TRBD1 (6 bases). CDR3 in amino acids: CASSQQGQNTEAFF. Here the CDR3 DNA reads TGTGCCAGCAGTCAACAGGGACAGAACACTGAAGCTTTCTTT.